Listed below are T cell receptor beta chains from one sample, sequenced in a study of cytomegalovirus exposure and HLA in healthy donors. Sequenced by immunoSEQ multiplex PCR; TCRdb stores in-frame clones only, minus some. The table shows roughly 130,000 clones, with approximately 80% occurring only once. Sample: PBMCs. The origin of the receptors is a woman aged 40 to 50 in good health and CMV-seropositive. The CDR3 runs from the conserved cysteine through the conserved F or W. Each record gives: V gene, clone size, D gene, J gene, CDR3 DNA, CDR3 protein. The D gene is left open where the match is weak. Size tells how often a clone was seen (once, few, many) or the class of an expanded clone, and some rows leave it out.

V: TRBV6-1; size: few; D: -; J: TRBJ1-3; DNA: TGTGCCAGCAGAACGGACAGCTCTGGAAACACCATATATTTT; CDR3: CASRTDSSGNTIYF
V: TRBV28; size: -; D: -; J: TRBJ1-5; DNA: TGTGCCAGCAGTTTGGGGCAGCTCAATCAGCCCCAGCATTTT; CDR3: CASSLGQLNQPQHF
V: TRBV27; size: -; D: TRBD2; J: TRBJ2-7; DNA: TGTGCCAGCAACCCCTCCGGAGGGGGCAAATGGCGGCGGGGGGGCTACGAGCAGTACTTC; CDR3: CASNPSGGGKWRRGGYEQYF
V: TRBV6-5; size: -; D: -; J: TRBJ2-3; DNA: TGTGCCAGCAGTTACAGCGGCGGCACAGATACGCAGTATTTT; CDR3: CASSYSGGTDTQYF
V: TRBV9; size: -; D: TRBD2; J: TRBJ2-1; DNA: TGTGCCAGCAGCGTAGATGGGGGGGACAATGAGCAGTTCTTC; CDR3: CASSVDGGDNEQFF
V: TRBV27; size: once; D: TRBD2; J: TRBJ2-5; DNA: TGTGCCAGCAATATGCTAGCGGGGGGCCCGAGGGAGACCCAGTACTTC; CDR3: CASNMLAGGPRETQYF
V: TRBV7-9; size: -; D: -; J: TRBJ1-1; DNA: TGTGCCAGCAGCCTCATGACAGGTGAGACTGAAGCTTTCTTT; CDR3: CASSLMTGETEAFF
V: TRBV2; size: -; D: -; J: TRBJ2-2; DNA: TGTGCCAGCAAGCCAGGGGTCATGAGCACCGGGGAGCTGTTTTTT; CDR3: CASKPGVMSTGELFF
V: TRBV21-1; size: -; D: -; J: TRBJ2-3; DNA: TGTGCCAGGTTCTCTTCTAGCACAGATACGCAGTATTTT; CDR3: CARFSSSTDTQYF
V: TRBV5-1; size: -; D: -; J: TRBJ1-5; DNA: TGCGCCAGCAGCCAGGACAGAAATCAGCCCCAGCATTTT; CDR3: CASSQDRNQPQHF
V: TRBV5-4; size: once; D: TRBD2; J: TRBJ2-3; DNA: TGTGCCAGCAGTTCAACCCTAGCGGGAGTAACAGATACGCAGTATTTT; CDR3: CASSSTLAGVTDTQYF
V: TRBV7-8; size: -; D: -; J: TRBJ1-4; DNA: TGTGCCAGCAGCTTTGAGGGATTGGGGGAAAAACTGTTTTTT; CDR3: CASSFEGLGEKLFF
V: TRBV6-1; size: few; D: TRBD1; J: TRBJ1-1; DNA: TGTGCCAGCAGTCCACAGGGGGGAGGACGAGCTTTCTTT; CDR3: CASSPQGGGRAFF
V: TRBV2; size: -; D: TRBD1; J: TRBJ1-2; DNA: TGTGCCAGCAGTGATTCAGGGGGCCGTGGCTACACCTTC; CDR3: CASSDSGGRGYTF
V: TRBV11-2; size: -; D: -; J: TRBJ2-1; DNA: TGTGCCAGCAGCTCTGAGTATAGTGAGCAGTTCTTC; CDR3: CASSSEYSEQFF